Sequencing of this T cell receptor (beta chain) was carried out in a study of T-cell reconstitution after alpha-beta-depleted transplantation in children. This clonotype has at least ten counts. The antigen is unknown. Regarding the study as a whole: T-cell counts and diversity at one year post-transplant came mainly from newly produced T cells.

For TCRbeta, the library was prepared with unique molecular identifiers. TCRdb itself ran the PCR reads through MiXCR, one entry per CDR3 protein. Of fewer than 550,000 distinct CDR3 sequences in the sample, over 9.5% were seen once. Trimming stripped 4 bases from V and 3 bases from J, with 13 bases between. This CDR3 has 14 residues. Looked up from germline, CDR1 is SQVTM and CDR2 is ANQGSEA. This TCR was recovered from a child aged 2 to 15 with inherited bone marrow failure, due to receive a stem cell transplant. The specimen was PBMCs, collected before TCRalphabeta/CD19-depleted stem cell transplant. The rearrangement joins TRBV29-1 to TRBJ2-1; tentatively, D is TRBD1 or TRBD2 (6 bases each). CDR3 in DNA: TGCAGCGTTGTTAGGGGGGAGGTCTACAATGAGCAGTTCTTC. Its translation is CSVVRGEVYNEQFF.